The clone carrying this T cell receptor beta chain was detected many times. This record comes from a study of T cells in Graves' hyperthyroidism and ophthalmopathy. Patients were excluded because of uncontrolled infection, other autoimmune disease, pregnancy or lactation. The CDR3 regions of TCR beta were amplified from RNA transcripts. With the HTBI primer set, the TCR CDR3 went through a first round of RT-PCR. TCRdb reprocessed the multiplex PCR reads with MiXCR, giving one entry per CDR3 protein. The sample shows around 99,000 distinct CDR3 sequences, about 15% of them seen only once. V dropped 5 bases and J dropped 0; count of bases not matched to a gene: 1. CDR3 size: 14 residues. The germline gives CDR1 DFQATT, CDR2 SNEGSKA (reference sequence).

J is TRBJ2-7 and V is TRBV20-1; 13 bases agree with TRBD2. Sequencing used blood. The receptor was derived from a woman aged 50 to 60 with Graves' hyperthyroidism. CDR3 bases: TGCAGTGCTGGGACTAGCGGGGCCTCCTACGAGCAGTACGTC. As protein: CSAGTSGASYEQYV.